A selection of T cell receptor beta chains follows, all from one sample in a study of T cells after yellow fever vaccination. TCRdb fed the 5' RACE reads into MiXCR, producing one record per CDR3 protein. Among 620,000 or so distinct CDR3 sequences listed, about a sixth were seen once. This specimen consisted of PBMCs, obtained around 5 days after the first yellow fever vaccination. The receptors originated from a man younger than 35 who received the YFV17D yellow fever vaccine. CDR3s include the opening cysteine and the closing phenylalanine or tryptophan. The D gene is left open where the match is weak. Rows give clone size only sometimes, using once, few, many, or a class for an expanded clone.

>-|few|TRBV27|TRBJ1-4
TGTGCCAGCACCTCGGGGCAGACTAATGAAAAACTGTTTTTT
CASTSGQTNEKLFF
>TRBD2|-|TRBV12-3/TRBV12-4|TRBJ2-1
TGTGCCAGCAATATAGCGGGGGGGCGGAGTGAGCAGTTCTTC
CASNIAGGRSEQFF
>TRBD2|-|TRBV9|TRBJ2-3
TGTGCCAGCAGCGCCCCCGGACTAGGGGCCACAGATACGCAGTATTTT
CASSAPGLGATDTQYF
>TRBD2|few|TRBV7-9|TRBJ2-2
TGTGCCAGCAGCGGCTTGGCGGGGGGGCCGGTCGGGGAGCTGTTTTTT
CASSGLAGGPVGELFF
>-|-|TRBV20-1|TRBJ2-4
TGCAGTGCTAGATCGTCTCTAGCCAAAAACATTCAGTACTTC
CSARSSLAKNIQYF
>-|few|TRBV15|TRBJ2-3
TGTGCCACCAGCAGGGGTGGAGATACGCAGTATTTT
CATSRGGDTQYF
>-|-|TRBV9|TRBJ2-5
TGTGCCAGCAGCGTATATTTGGGGCCCGGGAGCGGGTACCAAGAGACCCAGTACTTC
CASSVYLGPGSGYQETQYF
>TRBD1|-|TRBV7-2|TRBJ2-5
TGTGCCAGCAGCCCCCGGAAGGGACAGCAAGAGACCCAGTACTTC
CASSPRKGQQETQYF
>TRBD1|few|TRBV12-3/TRBV12-4|TRBJ1-2
TGTGCCAGCAGTTTTAGACAGGGCGTTGGCTACACCTTC
CASSFRQGVGYTF
>-|few|TRBV7-9|TRBJ1-2
TGTGCCAGCAGCTTAACCCCGGGCCAGGACTATGGCTACACCTTC
CASSLTPGQDYGYTF
>TRBD1|few|TRBV19|TRBJ2-7
TGTGCCAGTAGTATCAGGGACAGGGACTACGAGCAGTACTTC
CASSIRDRDYEQYF
>-|-|TRBV12-3/TRBV12-4|TRBJ2-5
TGTGCCAGCAGCTACGGGACTGACCAAGAGACCCAGTACTTC
CASSYGTDQETQYF
>-|few|TRBV6-1|TRBJ2-1
TGTGCCAGCAGCCCGTCCCCAAACCATGAGCAGTTCTTC
CASSPSPNHEQFF
>TRBD1|-|TRBV27|TRBJ2-5
TGTGCCAGCAGTTTACGATCACAGGGGGATCAAGAGACCCAGTACTTC
CASSLRSQGDQETQYF
>TRBD1|few|TRBV7-2|TRBJ2-7
TGTGCCAGCAGCTCCCGACAGGGACAGGACGAGCAGTACTTC
CASSSRQGQDEQYF
>-|once|TRBV5-6|TRBJ2-4
TGTGCCAGCAGCTTGAGGGCCCCCTTAGCCAAAAACATTCAGTACTTC
CASSLRAPLAKNIQYF
>-|-|TRBV6-6|TRBJ1-3
TGTGCCCTACGGGGGTCTGGAAACACCATATATTTT
CALRGSGNTIYF
>-|few|TRBV12-3/TRBV12-4|TRBJ2-5
TGTGCCAGCAGGCGATCCGACAGGCAAGAGACCCAGTACTTC
CASRRSDRQETQYF
>-|few|TRBV27|TRBJ2-7
TGTGCCAGCAGTTACAGGGAGGAGAGCGAGCAGTACTTC
CASSYREESEQYF
>TRBD2|-|TRBV5-1|TRBJ2-2
TGCGCCAGCGGCCACAGCCGGGGGGGAAACGGGGAGCTGTTTTTT
CASGHSRGGNGELFF